The 5 T cell receptor beta chains in this list originate from one sample, sequenced in a study of shared clonotypes between healthy human individuals. The table came from immunoSEQ multiplex PCR; TCRdb's copy has only in-frame clones and leaves some out. The data show roughly 590,000 clones, with roughly 95% seen just once and around 0.11% held by the top ten. The naive CD8 fraction comprised CD45RO-negative cells positively selected for CCR7 and excluded terminally differentiated effector memory CD45RA+ cells. Sequences were obtained from naive CD8+ T cells sorted from blood. Every receptor here comes from a woman in her twenties or thirties in good health.

The rearrangement joins TRBV23-1 to TRBJ2-3; 10 positions match TRBD1. TRBV23-1 is labeled an ORF, and its function is uncertain. V was clipped by 3 bases and J by 2 bases; unmatched bases: 5. The CDR3 sequence is 16 residues long. The CDR3 region has the DNA TGCGCCAGCAGTCACGACAGGGGGCACCTCACAGATACGCAGTATTTT. Translation gives CASSHDRGHLTDTQYF.

The genes are TRBV7-9 and TRBJ2-1; tentatively, D is TRBD2 (7 bases). The CDR3 totals 16 residues. Trimming removed 6 bases at V and 1 base at J, with 16 bases between. Germline CDR1 is SEHNR and CDR2 is FQNEAQ (reference sequence). The CDR3 is CASSPSGGGSYNEQFF. In nucleotides, the CDR3 is TGTGCCAGCAGTCCTAGCGGAGGGGGTTCCTACAATGAGCAGTTCTTC.

This clone has only one observation. The rearrangement uses TRBV30 and TRBJ2-7; 8 positions match TRBD1. V lost 0 bases to trimming and J lost 5 bases; unmatched junction nucleotides: 6. The CDR3 is made up of 14 amino acids. CDR1 and CDR2 (germline): GTSNPN, SVGIG (reference sequence). The CDR3 protein is CAWSVGQGAHEQYF. CDR3 nucleotides: TGTGCCTGGAGTGTAGGGCAGGGGGCCCACGAGCAGTACTTC.

A word on this clone: The sample has other DNA sequences that encode this CDR3 too. The chain couples TRBV28 to TRBJ2-7; D is undetermined. CDR1 and CDR2 from the germline V gene are MDHEN and SYDVKM. The CDR3 is 13 amino acids. V lost 3 bases, J lost 1 base, and 7 bases lay in between. The CDR3 reads CASSLGGSYEQYF. CDR3 DNA sequence: TGTGCCAGCAGTTTGGGCGGATCCTACGAGCAGTACTTC.

The chain has TRBV28 and TRBJ2-4; the D is unclear. Germline CDR1 is MDHEN and CDR2 is SYDVKM. This CDR3 has 16 residues. The ends were cut back, 6 bases at V and 1 base at J, with 16 bases in the middle. CDR3 nucleotide sequence: TGTGCCAGCAGACTTGATGGACCTCGGGCCAAAAACATTCAGTACTTC. It translates to CASRLDGPRAKNIQYF.